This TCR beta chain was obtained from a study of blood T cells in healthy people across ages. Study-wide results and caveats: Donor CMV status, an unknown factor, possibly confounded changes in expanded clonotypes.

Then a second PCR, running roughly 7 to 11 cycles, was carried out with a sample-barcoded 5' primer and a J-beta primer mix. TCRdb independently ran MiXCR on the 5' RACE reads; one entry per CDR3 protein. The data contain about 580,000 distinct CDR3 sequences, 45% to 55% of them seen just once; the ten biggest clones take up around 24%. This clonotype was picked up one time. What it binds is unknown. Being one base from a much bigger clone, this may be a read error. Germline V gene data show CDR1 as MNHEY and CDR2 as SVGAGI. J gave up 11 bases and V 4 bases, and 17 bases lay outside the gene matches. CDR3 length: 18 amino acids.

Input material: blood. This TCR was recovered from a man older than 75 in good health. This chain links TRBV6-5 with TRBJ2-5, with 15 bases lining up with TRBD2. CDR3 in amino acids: CASSFRTSGRAINHEQYF. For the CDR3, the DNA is TGTGCCAGCAGTTTCCGGACTAGCGGGAGGGCTATTAATCATGAGCAGTACTTC.